This TCR beta chain was retrieved from a study of human T cells and chemical hapten exposure. Study-wide background: Patches with 0.01% DPC went on the upper back, and the tests were read at 6 days.

Germline lookup yields CDR1 MNHNY and CDR2 SVGAGI (reference sequence). The CDR3 length is 14 residues. V dropped 11 bases and J dropped 0 bases, with 11 bases sitting between them. Time point specified: pre-sensitization, week 0. Treatment given: therapeutic diphenylcyclopropenone sensitization with weekly scalp DPC. The template was total RNA from unfractionated whole blood. TCRdb reprocessed the RACE reads with MiXCR, giving one entry per CDR3 protein. The sample lists 80,000 to 95,000 distinct CDR3 sequences, about 8.9% occurring once. This sequence joins TRBV6-6 and TRBJ2-6; D possibly corresponds to TRBD1 (5 bases). The receptor was derived from a woman between 40 and 55 years old with alopecia areata. Some clones in this sample may be carry-over from other donors' samples. This material consisted of whole blood, taken in connection with sensitization to the hapten diphenylcyclopropenone (DPC). The CDR3 coding sequence is TGTGCCGGCCGAAGGGGCTCTGGGGCCAACGTCCTGACTTTC. It encodes CAGRRGSGANVLTF.